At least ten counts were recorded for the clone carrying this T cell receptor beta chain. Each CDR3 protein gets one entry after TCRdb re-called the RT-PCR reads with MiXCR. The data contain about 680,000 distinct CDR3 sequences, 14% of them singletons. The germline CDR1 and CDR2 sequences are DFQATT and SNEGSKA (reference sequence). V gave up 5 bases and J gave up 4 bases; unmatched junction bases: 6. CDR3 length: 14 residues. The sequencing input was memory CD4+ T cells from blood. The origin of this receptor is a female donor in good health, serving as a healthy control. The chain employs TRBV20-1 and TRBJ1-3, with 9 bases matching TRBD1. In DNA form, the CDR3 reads TGCAGTGCTGCTCGGACAGGGGTCGGAAACACCATATATTTT. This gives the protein CSAARTGVGNTIYF.